The sequence of this T cell receptor beta chain was determined in a study of T cell responses to AZD1222 COVID-19 vaccine. Study-level findings and limits: Sampling captured repertoires only after the peak T cell response. The sample set comprised mostly white British donors with more females, and clonal diversity was possibly underestimated.

Trimming removed 8 bases from V and 5 bases from J, with 6 bases in between. Germline V CDR1 and CDR2: LGHDT, YNNKEL (reference sequence). CDR3 size: 10 residues. Details on this clone: The antigen is not known.

The method was immunoSEQ multiplex PCR; TCRdb's version includes in-frame clones alone and lacks a portion of them. The table has roughly 130,000 clones, roughly 92% seen once. Doses given second, at about 4 or about 12 weeks, were pooled. Source: peripheral blood, taken 28 days after the second AZD1222 dose. This TCR was recovered from an adult who received the AZD1222 COVID-19 vaccine. The V gene is TRBV3-1 (or the pseudogene TRBV3-2), the J gene TRBJ1-2; perhaps TRBD1 as D (5 bases). This CDR3 is CASGGYGYTF. The CDR3 DNA is TGTGCCAGCGGGGGGTATGGCTACACCTTC.